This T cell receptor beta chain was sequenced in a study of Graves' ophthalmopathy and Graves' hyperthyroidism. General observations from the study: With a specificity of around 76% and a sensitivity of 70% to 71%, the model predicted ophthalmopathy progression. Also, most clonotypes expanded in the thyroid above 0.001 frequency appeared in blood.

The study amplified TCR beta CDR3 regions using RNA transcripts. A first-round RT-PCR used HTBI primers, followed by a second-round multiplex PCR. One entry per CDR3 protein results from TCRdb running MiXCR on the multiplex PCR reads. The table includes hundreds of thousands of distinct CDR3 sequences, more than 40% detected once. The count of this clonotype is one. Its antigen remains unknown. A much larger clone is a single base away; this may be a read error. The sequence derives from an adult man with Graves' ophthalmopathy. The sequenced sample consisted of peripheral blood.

CDR3 bases: TGCGCCAGCAGCCGCCGGAAAACGATTTGGAACACTGAAGCTTTCTTT. This translates into CASSRRKTIWNTEAFF. The chain uses TRBV5-1 and TRBJ1-1, with D hard to call. This CDR3 comprises 16 residues. Deletions cut 4 bases from V and 1 base from J, with 17 bases between. Per the germline V gene, CDR1 is SGHRS and CDR2 is YFSETQ. The full variable domain, in which reference TRBV5-1 and TRBJ1-1 provide the parts outside the CDR3, is KAGVTQTPRYLIKTRGQQVTLSCSPISGHRSVSWYQQTPGQGLQFLFEYFSETQRNKGNFPGRFSGRQFSNSRSEMNVSTLELGDSALYLCASSRRKTIWNTEAFFGQGTRLTVV.